One and the same sample provided the 5 T cell receptor beta chains below, sequenced in a study of T cells expressing NK-cell markers (dated by TCRdb to the early 2020s). Receptor amplification or capture employed 5' RACE. These reads were obtained on an Illumina HiSeq 2000. The reads went through TCRdb reprocessing, and each CDR3 protein sequence gets one entry with no DNA. The sample's table lists a count of 400,000 or so distinct CDR3 sequences. Of the sample, about 10% falls within the top ten clones. Sequenced: blood T cells: a sorted CD56 or NKG2C T cell subset, CD4+ or CD8+ T cells, or bulk PBMC T cells (not recorded which). Receptors originate from a woman aged 45-59 years in good health. Donor details come from another sample of the same person, matched by shared clones.

V and J are TRBV18 and TRBJ1-3; TCRdb designates TRBD1, a call that cannot be tested without DNA. This CDR3 region has 16 residues. The V gene's germline CDR1 is KGHSH and CDR2 LQKENI. The CDR3 spells CASSPSQGGSGNTIYF.

The CDR3 loop is CSARRPVLTDTQYF. The chain combines TRBV20-1 with TRBJ2-3; checking the TCRdb D call of TRBD2 is not possible without DNA. The CDR3 sequence is 14 residues long. The germline gives CDR1 DFQATT, CDR2 SNEGSKA (reference sequence).

This sequence joins TRBV20-1 and TRBJ2-7; with no DNA, the TCRdb D assignment of TRBD1 cannot be verified. The CDR3 sequence is 11 residues long. The germline CDR1 and CDR2 sequences are DFQATT and SNEGSKA (reference sequence). Here the CDR3 reads CSAPTGYEQYF.

V usage is TRBV12-3 or TRBV12-4 and J usage is TRBJ2-1; TCRdb proposes TRBD2, but this gene call is untestable without DNA. This CDR3 is 14 amino acids long. The CDR3 is CASSFPREANEQFF.

V gene TRBV18 combines with J gene TRBJ2-3. This CDR3 has 15 residues. Germline V gene sequence: CDR1 KGHSH, CDR2 LQKENI. This CDR3 reads CASSQLATGTDTQYF.